This is a list of T cell receptor beta chains from one sample in a study of identical twins. TCRdb recomputed calls from the 5' RACE reads with MiXCR, one row per CDR3 protein. The repertoire holds some 900,000 distinct CDR3 sequences, with around an eighth as singletons. The data were also submitted as part of a second study, on yellow fever vaccine responses in identical twins.

The sequenced sample consisted of PBMCs. These receptors all come from a woman aged 18-29 years in good health. Both conserved end residues are part of each CDR3. The D gene is left open where the match is weak. Clone size is shown for a subset of rows, as once, few, many or a class of expanded clone.

d_gene	v_gene	j_gene	abundance	CDR3aa	CDR3nt
TRBD2	TRBV2	TRBJ2-3	few	CASSEETSGSSTQYF	TGTGCCAGCAGTGAGGAGACTAGCGGGAGTTCTACGCAGTATTTT
.	TRBV20-1	TRBJ1-3	.	CSARQISRRTNSGNTIYF	TGCAGTGCTAGACAAATCAGCCGGAGAACAAACTCTGGAAACACCATATATTTT
.	TRBV20-1	TRBJ1-1	.	CRGAPGDTEAFF	TGCAGGGGTGCACCGGGGGACACTGAAGCTTTCTTT
TRBD2	TRBV6-2/TRBV6-3	TRBJ2-1	.	CASSQPLGLAGGTTYNEQFF	TGTGCCAGCAGCCAGCCCCTGGGACTAGCGGGAGGCACAACCTACAATGAGCAGTTCTTC
TRBD2	TRBV7-8	TRBJ2-3	few	CASSELAGVGPDTQYF	TGTGCCAGCAGCGAACTAGCGGGAGTCGGCCCAGATACGCAGTATTTT
.	TRBV5-1	TRBJ2-1	many	CASSPGPPYNEQFF	TGCGCCAGCAGCCCGGGACCTCCCTACAATGAGCAGTTCTTC
TRBD1	TRBV2	TRBJ2-3	.	CASRTGQGTQYF	TGTGCCAGCAGGACCGGACAGGGTACGCAGTATTTT
.	TRBV7-2	TRBJ2-7	few	CASSLPGGWNEQYF	TGTGCCAGCAGCCTACCCGGCGGGTGGAACGAGCAGTACTTC
TRBD2	TRBV5-1	TRBJ2-7	few	CASSVATSGRANEQYF	TGCGCCAGCAGCGTCGCCACTAGCGGGAGGGCCAACGAGCAGTACTTC
.	TRBV6-1	TRBJ1-2	few	CATTDSTIAHGYTF	TGTGCCACCACGGACAGTACGATCGCACATGGCTACACCTTC
.	TRBV5-5	TRBJ1-5	few	CASSSGLSLNQPQHF	TGTGCCAGCAGTTCGGGACTGTCCCTAAATCAGCCCCAGCATTTT
TRBD1	TRBV11-2	TRBJ1-6	many	CASSLGTGYNSPLHF	TGTGCCAGCAGCTTGGGGACAGGGTATAATTCACCCCTCCACTTT
TRBD2	TRBV7-3	TRBJ2-1	.	CASSRKTSGGEQFF	TGTGCCAGCAGCCGAAAAACTAGCGGGGGTGAGCAGTTCTTC